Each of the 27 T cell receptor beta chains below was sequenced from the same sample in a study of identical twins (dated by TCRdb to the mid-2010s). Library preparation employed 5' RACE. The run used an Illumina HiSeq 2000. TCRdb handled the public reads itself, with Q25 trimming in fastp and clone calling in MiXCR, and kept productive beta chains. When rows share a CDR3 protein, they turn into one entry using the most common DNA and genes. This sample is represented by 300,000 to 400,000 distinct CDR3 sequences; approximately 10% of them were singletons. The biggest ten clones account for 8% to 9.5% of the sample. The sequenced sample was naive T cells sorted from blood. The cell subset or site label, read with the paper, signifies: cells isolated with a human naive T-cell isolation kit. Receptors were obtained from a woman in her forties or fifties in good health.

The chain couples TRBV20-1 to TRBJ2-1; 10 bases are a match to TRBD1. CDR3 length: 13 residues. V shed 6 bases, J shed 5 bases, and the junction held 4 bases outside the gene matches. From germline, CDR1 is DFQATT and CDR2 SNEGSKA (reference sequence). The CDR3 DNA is TGCAGTGCCGGGACAGGGGTTGACAATGAGCAGTTCTTC. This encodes CSAGTGVDNEQFF.

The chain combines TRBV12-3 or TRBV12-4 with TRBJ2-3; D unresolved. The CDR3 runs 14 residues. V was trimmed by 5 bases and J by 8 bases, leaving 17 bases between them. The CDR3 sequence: CASSSVRKWGTQYF. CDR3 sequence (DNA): TGTGCCAGCAGTAGTGTTAGAAAGTGGGGTACGCAGTATTTT.

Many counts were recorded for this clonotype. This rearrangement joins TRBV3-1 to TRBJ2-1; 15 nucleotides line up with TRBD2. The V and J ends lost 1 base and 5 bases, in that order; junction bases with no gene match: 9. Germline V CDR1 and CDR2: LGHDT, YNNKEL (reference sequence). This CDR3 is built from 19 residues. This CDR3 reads CASSQVSGLAGGRDNEQFF. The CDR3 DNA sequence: TGTGCCAGCAGCCAAGTTTCAGGACTAGCGGGAGGGCGAGACAATGAGCAGTTCTTC.

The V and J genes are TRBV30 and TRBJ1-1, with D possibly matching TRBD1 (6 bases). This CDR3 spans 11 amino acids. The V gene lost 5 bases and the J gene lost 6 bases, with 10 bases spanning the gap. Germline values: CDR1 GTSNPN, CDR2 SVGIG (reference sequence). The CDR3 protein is CAWVQGAEAFF. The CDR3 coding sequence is TGTGCCTGGGTACAGGGTGCTGAAGCTTTCTTT.

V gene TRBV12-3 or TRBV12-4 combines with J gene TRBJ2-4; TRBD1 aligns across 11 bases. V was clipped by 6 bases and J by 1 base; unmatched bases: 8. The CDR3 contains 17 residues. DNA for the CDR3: TGTGCCAGCAGCTTGGACAGGGGGCATGGGGCCAAAAACATTCAGTACTTC. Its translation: CASSLDRGHGAKNIQYF.

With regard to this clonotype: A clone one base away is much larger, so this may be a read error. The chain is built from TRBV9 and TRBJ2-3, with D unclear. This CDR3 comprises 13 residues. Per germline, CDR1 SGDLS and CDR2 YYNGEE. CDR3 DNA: TGTGCCAGCAACTCTGAAAGCACAGATACGCAGAATTTT. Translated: CASNSESTDTQNF.

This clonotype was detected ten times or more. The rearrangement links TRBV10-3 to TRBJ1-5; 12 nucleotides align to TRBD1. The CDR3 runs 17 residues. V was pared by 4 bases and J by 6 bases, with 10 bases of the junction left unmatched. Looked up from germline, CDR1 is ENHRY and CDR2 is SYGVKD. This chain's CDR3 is CAISASLGTGGGQPQHF. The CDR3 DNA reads TGTGCCATCAGTGCCTCGCTAGGGACAGGGGGCGGTCAGCCCCAGCATTTT.

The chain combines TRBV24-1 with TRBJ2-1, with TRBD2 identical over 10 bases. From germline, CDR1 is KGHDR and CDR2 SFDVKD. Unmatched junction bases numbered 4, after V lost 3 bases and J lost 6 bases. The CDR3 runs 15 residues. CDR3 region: CATSDAGLAVNEQFF. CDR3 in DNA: TGTGCCACCAGTGATGCCGGACTAGCGGTCAATGAGCAGTTCTTC.

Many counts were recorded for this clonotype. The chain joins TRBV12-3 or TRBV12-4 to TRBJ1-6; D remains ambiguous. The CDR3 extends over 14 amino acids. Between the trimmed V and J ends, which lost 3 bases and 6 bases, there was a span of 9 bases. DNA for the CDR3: TGTGCCAGCAGTTTTCTGACCGTTAATTCACCCCTCCACTTT. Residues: CASSFLTVNSPLHF.

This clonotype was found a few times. Here the CDR3 reads CASSLWGRGQISGANVLTF. CDR3 DNA: TGTGCCAGCAGCTTATGGGGGAGGGGCCAGATCTCTGGGGCCAACGTCCTGACTTTC. The chain has TRBV11-2 and TRBJ2-6; 7 bases are shared with TRBD2. This CDR3 has 19 amino acids. Germline trimming cut 2 bases from V and 0 bases from J; bases unmatched to any gene: 10. Germline-derived CDR1 and CDR2 are SGHAT and FQNNGV.

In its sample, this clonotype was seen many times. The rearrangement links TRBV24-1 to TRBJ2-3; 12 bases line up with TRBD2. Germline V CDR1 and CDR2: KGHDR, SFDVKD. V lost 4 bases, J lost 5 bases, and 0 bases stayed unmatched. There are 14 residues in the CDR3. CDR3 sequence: CATSELAGGDTQYF. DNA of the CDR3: TGTGCCACCAGTGAACTAGCGGGAGGAGATACGCAGTATTTT.

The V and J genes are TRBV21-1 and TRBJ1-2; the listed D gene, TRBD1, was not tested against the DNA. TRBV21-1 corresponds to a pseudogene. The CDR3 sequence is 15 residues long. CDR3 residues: CASSIDRGLGYGYTF. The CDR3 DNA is TGTGCCAGCAGCATTGACAGGGGGCTAGGGTATGGCTACACCTTC.

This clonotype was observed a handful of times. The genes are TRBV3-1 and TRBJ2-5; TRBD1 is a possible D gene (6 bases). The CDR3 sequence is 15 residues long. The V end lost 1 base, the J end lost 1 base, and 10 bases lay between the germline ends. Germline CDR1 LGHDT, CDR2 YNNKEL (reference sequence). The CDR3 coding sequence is TGTGCCAGCAGCCAAGCCGGGACATCCCAAGAGACCCAGTACTTC. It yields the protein CASSQAGTSQETQYF.

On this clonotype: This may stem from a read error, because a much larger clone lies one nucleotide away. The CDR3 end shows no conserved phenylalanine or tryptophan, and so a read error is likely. The CDR3 spells CASKGAFNEQFY. CDR3 coding DNA: TGTGCCAGCAAAGGGGCATTCAATGAGCAGTTCTAC. The V gene is TRBV12-3 or TRBV12-4, the J gene TRBJ2-1; D perhaps matches TRBD1 (5 bases). The CDR3 loop spans 12 amino acids. Deletions cut 7 bases from V and 6 bases from J, with 10 bases between.

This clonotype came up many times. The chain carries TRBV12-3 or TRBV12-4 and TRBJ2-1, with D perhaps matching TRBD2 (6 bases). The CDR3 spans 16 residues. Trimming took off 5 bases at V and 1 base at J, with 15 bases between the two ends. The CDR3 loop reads CASSPRLEQSYNEQFF. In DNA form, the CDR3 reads TGTGCCAGCAGTCCAAGACTAGAACAATCCTACAATGAGCAGTTCTTC.

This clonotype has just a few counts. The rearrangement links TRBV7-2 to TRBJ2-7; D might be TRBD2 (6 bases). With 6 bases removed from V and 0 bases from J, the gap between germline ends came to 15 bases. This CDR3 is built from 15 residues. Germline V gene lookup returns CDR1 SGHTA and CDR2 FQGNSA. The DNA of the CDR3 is TGTGCCAGCAGTCGACGGGGGATTAGCTCCTACGAGCAGTACTTC. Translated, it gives CASSRRGISSYEQYF.

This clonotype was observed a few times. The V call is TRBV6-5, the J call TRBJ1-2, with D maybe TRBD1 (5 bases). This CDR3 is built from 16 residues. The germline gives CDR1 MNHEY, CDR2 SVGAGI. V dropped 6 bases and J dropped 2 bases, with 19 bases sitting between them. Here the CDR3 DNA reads TGTGCCAGCAGCGTTACCCTTGACAGCGCAAACTATGGCTACACCTTC. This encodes CASSVTLDSANYGYTF.

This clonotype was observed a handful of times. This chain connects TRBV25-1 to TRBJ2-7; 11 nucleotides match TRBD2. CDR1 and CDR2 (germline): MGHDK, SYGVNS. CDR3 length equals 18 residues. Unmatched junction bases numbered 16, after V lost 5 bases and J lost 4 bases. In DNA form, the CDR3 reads TGTGCCAGCAGTTCTCCCTGGGGACTAGCGGCTGGGACGTACGAGCAGTACTTC. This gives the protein CASSSPWGLAAGTYEQYF.

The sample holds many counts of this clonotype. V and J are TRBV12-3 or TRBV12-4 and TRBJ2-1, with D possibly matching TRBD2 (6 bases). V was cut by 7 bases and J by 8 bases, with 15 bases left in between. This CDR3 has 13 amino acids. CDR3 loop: CASKSGVGDEQFF. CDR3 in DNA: TGTGCCAGCAAGTCGGGAGTAGGGGATGAGCAGTTCTTC.

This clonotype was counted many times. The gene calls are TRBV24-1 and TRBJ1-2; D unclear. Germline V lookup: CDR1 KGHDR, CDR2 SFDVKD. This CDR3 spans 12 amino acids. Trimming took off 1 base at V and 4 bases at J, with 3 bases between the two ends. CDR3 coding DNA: TGTGCCACCAGTGATTTTGGCTATGGCTACACCTTC. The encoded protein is CATSDFGYGYTF.

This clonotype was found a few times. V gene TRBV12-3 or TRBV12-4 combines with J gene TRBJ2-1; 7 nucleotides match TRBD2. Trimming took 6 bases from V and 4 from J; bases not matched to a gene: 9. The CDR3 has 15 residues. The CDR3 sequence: CASSPQAGPYNEQFF. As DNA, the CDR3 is TGTGCCAGCAGCCCTCAAGCGGGACCATACAATGAGCAGTTCTTC.

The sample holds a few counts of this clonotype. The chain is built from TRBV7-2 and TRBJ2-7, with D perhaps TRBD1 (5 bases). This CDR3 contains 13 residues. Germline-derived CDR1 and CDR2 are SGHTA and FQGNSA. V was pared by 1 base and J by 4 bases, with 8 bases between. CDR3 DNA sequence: TGTGCCAGCAGCTTAGTTAGGGGATACGAGCAGTACGTC. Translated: CASSLVRGYEQYV.

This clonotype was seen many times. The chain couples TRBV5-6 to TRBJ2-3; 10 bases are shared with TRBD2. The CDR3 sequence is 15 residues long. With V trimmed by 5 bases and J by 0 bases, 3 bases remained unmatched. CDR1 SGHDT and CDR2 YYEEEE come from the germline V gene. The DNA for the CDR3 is TGTGCCAGCAGGTCACTAGCGGGGAGCACAGATACGCAGTATTTT. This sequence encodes CASRSLAGSTDTQYF.

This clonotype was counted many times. CDR3 region: CASTILAGPSEQFF. The CDR3 DNA sequence: TGTGCCAGCACGATTCTAGCGGGTCCCTCTGAGCAGTTCTTC. The rearrangement uses TRBV2 and TRBJ2-1; 8 bases match TRBD2. The CDR3 runs to 14 residues. V lost 7 bases, J lost 9 bases, and 11 bases stayed unmatched. From germline, CDR1 is SNHLY and CDR2 FYNNEI.

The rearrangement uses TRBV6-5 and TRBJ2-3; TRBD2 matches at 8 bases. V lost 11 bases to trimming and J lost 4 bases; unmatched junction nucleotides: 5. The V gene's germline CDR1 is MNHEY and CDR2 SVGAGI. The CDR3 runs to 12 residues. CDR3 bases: TGTGCCTGTAGCGGGACACCAGATACGCAGTATTTT. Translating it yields CACSGTPDTQYF.

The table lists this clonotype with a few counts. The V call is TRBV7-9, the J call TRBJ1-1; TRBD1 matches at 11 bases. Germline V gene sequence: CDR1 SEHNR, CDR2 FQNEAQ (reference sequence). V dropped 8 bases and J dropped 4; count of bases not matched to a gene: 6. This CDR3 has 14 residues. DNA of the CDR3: TGTGCCAGCGCTGGGGACAGGGGGAGCACTGAAGCTTTCTTT. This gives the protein CASAGDRGSTEAFF.

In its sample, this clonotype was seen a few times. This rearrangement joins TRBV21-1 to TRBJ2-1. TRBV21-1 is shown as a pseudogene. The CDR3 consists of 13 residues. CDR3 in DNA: TGTGCCAGCAGCTCAAGGCCCCACAATGAGCAGTTCTTC. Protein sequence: CASSSRPHNEQFF.